The 25 T cell receptor beta chains given below trace back to one sample, sequenced in a study of cytomegalovirus exposure and HLA in healthy donors. The PCR was carried out with 60 Vbeta primers and 13 Jbeta primers. Generated by immunoSEQ multiplex PCR, the TCRdb table keeps only in-frame clones and is missing some. The table for this sample gives about 140,000 clones. Sequences were obtained from PBMCs. The receptors derive from a man aged 35-49 years in good health and CMV-seronegative.

The chain uses TRBV28 and TRBJ2-7; 9 nucleotides align to TRBD1. Germline V lookup: CDR1 MDHEN, CDR2 SYDVKM. The CDR3 is made up of 15 amino acids. Trimming took 2 bases from V and 4 from J; bases not matched to a gene: 6. In DNA, the CDR3 is TGTGCCAGCAGTTTACCCGGACAGGGGAGGTACGAGCAGTACTTC. Amino acids: CASSLPGQGRYEQYF.

The gene calls are TRBV11-2 and TRBJ2-3; 12 nucleotides align to TRBD2. Looked up from germline, CDR1 is SGHAT and CDR2 is FQNNGV. Losses at the gene ends were 6 bases for V and 4 bases for J; bases not matched to a gene: 5. CDR3 length equals 15 residues. CDR3 DNA: TGTGCCAGCAGTCCTAGCGGGGGGGTATCAGATACGCAGTATTTT. It translates to CASSPSGGVSDTQYF.

The chain couples TRBV19 to TRBJ1-2, with D possibly matching TRBD1 (5 bases). The CDR3 contains 15 residues. Germline loops: CDR1 LNHDA, CDR2 SQIVND (reference sequence). The V end lost 3 bases, the J end lost 1 base, and 12 bases lay between the germline ends. CDR3 in amino acids: CASSISSGGNYGYTF. CDR3 sequence (DNA): TGTGCCAGTAGTATTTCGTCCGGGGGTAACTATGGCTACACCTTC.

The chain's CDR3 is CASSISDTNYGYTF. CDR3 sequence (DNA): TGTGCCAGTAGTATATCCGACACTAACTATGGCTACACCTTC. The rearrangement joins TRBV19 to TRBJ1-2; no clear D gene. CDR1 LNHDA and CDR2 SQIVND come from the germline V gene (reference sequence). V lost 2 bases, J lost 0 bases, and 7 bases lay in between. The CDR3 has 14 amino acids.

The chain employs TRBV27 and TRBJ2-3, with 11 bases lining up with TRBD2. CDR1 is MNHEY, CDR2 SMNVEV, per germline (reference sequence). The CDR3 totals 17 residues. Losses at the gene ends were 0 bases for V and 4 bases for J; bases not matched to a gene: 6. CDR3 sequence: CASSLSKTSGAADTQYF. Written as DNA, the CDR3 is TGTGCCAGCAGTTTATCGAAGACTAGCGGGGCGGCAGATACGCAGTATTTT.

V and J are TRBV2 and TRBJ2-1, with 9 nucleotides matching TRBD2. Germline lookup yields CDR1 SNHLY and CDR2 FYNNEI. The CDR3 loop spans 15 amino acids. V lost 3 bases, J lost 7 bases, and 7 bases stayed unmatched. The CDR3 protein is CASSDRAGGRNEQFF. The CDR3 DNA reads as TGTGCCAGCAGTGACCGGGCGGGGGGGCGAAATGAGCAGTTCTTC. Full variable domain (outside the CDR3, taken from reference TRBV2 and TRBJ2-1): EPEVTQTPSHQVTQMGQEVILRCVPISNHLYFYWYRQILGQKVEFLVSFYNNEISEKSEIFDDQFSVERPDGSNFTLKIRSTKLEDSAMYFCASSDRAGGRNEQFFGPGTRLTVL.

The chain couples TRBV6-5 to TRBJ1-2; TRBD1 agrees at 8 bases. Germline values: CDR1 MNHEY, CDR2 SVGAGI. The CDR3 sequence is 13 residues long. V dropped 4 bases and J dropped 4; count of bases not matched to a gene: 2. The CDR3 region is CASSLGQAYGYTF. Written as DNA, the CDR3 is TGTGCCAGCAGTTTGGGACAGGCCTATGGCTACACCTTC.

The genes are TRBV11-2 and TRBJ1-1; D perhaps matches TRBD1 (6 bases). This CDR3 has 16 amino acids. CDR1 SGHAT and CDR2 FQNNGV come from the germline V gene. V was trimmed by 3 bases and J by 2 bases, leaving 16 bases between them. The CDR3 sequence: CASSLPPRQVNTEAFF. CDR3 nucleotide sequence: TGTGCCAGCAGCTTGCCCCCCCGACAGGTAAACACTGAAGCTTTCTTT. Complete variable domain (other parts from reference TRBV11-2 and TRBJ1-1): EAGVAQSPRYKIIEKRQSVAFWCNPISGHATLYWYQQILGQGPKLLIQFQNNGVVDDSQLPKDRFSAERLKGVDSTLKIQPAKLEDSAVYLCASSLPPRQVNTEAFFGQGTRLTVV.

The chain employs TRBV6-1 and TRBJ1-6, with D possibly being TRBD1 (5 bases). The germline V and J ends were trimmed by 3 bases and 7 bases, with 13 bases remaining between them. The CDR3 has 15 amino acids. The germline V gene encodes CDR1 MNHNS and CDR2 SASEGT. The CDR3 reads CASSEVTGENSPLHF. In DNA, the CDR3 is TGTGCCAGCAGTGAGGTGACGGGGGAAAATTCACCCCTCCACTTT.

V gene TRBV4-2 combines with J gene TRBJ2-7; 11 nucleotides agree with TRBD2. Germline V gene sequence: CDR1 LGHNA, CDR2 YNFKEQ. V lost 0 bases and J lost 3; bases outside the gene matches: 4. This CDR3 spans 16 amino acids. The CDR3 sequence is CASSQDSSGGIYEQYF. As DNA, the CDR3 is TGTGCCAGCAGCCAAGATTCTAGCGGGGGGATCTACGAGCAGTACTTC.

The chain employs TRBV6-1 and TRBJ2-7, with D maybe TRBD1 (5 bases). Between the trimmed V and J ends, which lost 1 base and 0 bases, there was a span of 10 bases. The CDR3 is 15 residues long. Germline-derived CDR1 and CDR2 are MNHNS and SASEGT. The CDR3 is CASSEGTSNSYEQYF. CDR3 bases: TGTGCCAGCAGTGAAGGGACATCGAACTCCTACGAGCAGTACTTC.

The CDR3 here is CASSVGGYSTDTQYF. The DNA of the CDR3 is TGTGCCAGCAGCGTAGGCGGATATAGCACAGATACGCAGTATTTT. The V and J genes are TRBV9 and TRBJ2-3; no reliable D call. CDR1 SGDLS and CDR2 YYNGEE come from the germline V gene. Trimming left V 0 bases short and J 0 bases short, with 8 bases between. The CDR3 is 15 residues long.

The CDR3 reads CASSLGTGVTGELFF. The CDR3 DNA reads as TGTGCCAGCAGCTTAGGGACAGGGGTGACCGGGGAGCTGTTTTTT. The rearrangement uses TRBV7-2 and TRBJ2-2, with TRBD1 matching over 9 bases. Germline CDR1 reads SGHTA; CDR2 reads FQGNSA. The V and J ends lost 1 base and 5 bases, in that order; junction bases with no gene match: 2. The CDR3 runs 15 residues.

DNA of the CDR3: TGTGCCAGCAGTAAAAGCGGGAACACCGGGGAGCTGTTTTTT. This codes for CASSKSGNTGELFF. V gene TRBV6-4 combines with J gene TRBJ2-2, with TRBD2 as a possible D gene (5 bases). The germline gives CDR1 MRHNA, CDR2 SNTAGT. This CDR3 comprises 14 residues. The ends were cut back, 5 bases at V and 1 base at J, with 8 bases in the middle.

The CDR3 DNA follows: TGTGCCAGCAGCTTAGACCCAGGGAGGGGGGCTGGGGGCTACACCTTC. Its protein is CASSLDPGRGAGGYTF. The genes are TRBV7-8 and TRBJ1-2; TRBD1 is a possible D gene (6 bases). Germline V lookup: CDR1 SGHVS, CDR2 FQNEAQ. CDR3 length equals 16 residues. The V end lost 1 base, the J end lost 8 bases, and 20 bases lay between the germline ends. The full variable domain, in which reference TRBV7-8 and TRBJ1-2 provide the parts outside the CDR3, is GAGVSQSPRYKVAKRGQDVALRCDPISGHVSLFWYQQALGQGPEFLTYFQNEAQLDKSGLPSDRFFAERPEGSVSTLKIQRTQQEDSAVYLCASSLDPGRGAGGYTFGSGTRLTVV.

The gene calls are TRBV28 and TRBJ2-7; D is perhaps TRBD2 (6 bases). The V end was cut by 4 bases, the J end by 2 bases, with 12 bases between. CDR3 length: 14 amino acids. The germline CDR1 and CDR2 sequences are MDHEN and SYDVKM. The CDR3 nucleotides read TGTGCCAGCAGTTCGGGCGGGGATACCTACGAGCAGTACTTC. It specifies CASSSGGDTYEQYF.

This sequence joins TRBV20-1 and TRBJ2-7; D remains unclear. This CDR3 contains 10 residues. The V end was cut by 5 bases, the J end by 3 bases, with 5 bases between. The germline CDR1 and CDR2 sequences are DFQATT and SNEGSKA (reference sequence). The CDR3 DNA follows: TGCAGTGCTTTACACTACGAGCAGTACTTC. Translation: CSALHYEQYF.

This chain connects TRBV9 to TRBJ1-2; the D gene is possibly TRBD1 (6 bases). V was clipped by 0 bases and J by 6 bases, with 15 bases between them. CDR3 length: 15 residues. Germline V lookup: CDR1 SGDLS, CDR2 YYNGEE. The CDR3 DNA follows: TGTGCCAGCAGCGTAGATGGAACAGGGAGGGATGGCTACACCTTC. Amino acid sequence: CASSVDGTGRDGYTF.

This chain connects TRBV2 to TRBJ2-5, with a tentative D call TRBD1 (6 bases). CDR1 and CDR2 (germline): SNHLY, FYNNEI. The ends were cut back, 10 bases at V and 2 bases at J, with 11 bases in the middle. This CDR3 comprises 12 residues. The CDR3 nucleotides are TGTGCCAACCAGGGGAATCAAGAGACCCAGTACTTC. Its translation is CANQGNQETQYF.

This chain links TRBV28 with TRBJ2-7, with D maybe TRBD2 (7 bases). The CDR3 sequence is 15 residues long. Trimming left V 4 bases short and J 7 bases short, with 20 bases between. CDR1 is MDHEN, CDR2 SYDVKM, per germline. The CDR3 loop is CASSWGGGRRDEQYF. Written as DNA, the CDR3 is TGTGCCAGCAGTTGGGGAGGGGGGCGCCGGGATGAGCAGTACTTC.

This chain joins TRBV2 and TRBJ2-5; 8 bases agree with TRBD1. The DNA matches TRBJ2-7 better at its end, which makes the J call doubtful. The germline gives CDR1 SNHLY, CDR2 FYNNEI. The CDR3 covers 14 residues. CDR3 protein: CASIIRTGPYEQYF. The CDR3 region has the DNA TGTGCCAGCATAATTAGGACAGGGCCCTACGAGCAGTACTTC.

The rearrangement links TRBV15 to TRBJ2-4; TRBD1 might be the D (6 bases). V was clipped by 3 bases and J by 3 bases, with 21 bases between them. Germline CDR1 is LNHNV and CDR2 is YYDKDF (reference sequence). The CDR3 runs 18 residues. The CDR3 is CATSSSGTPGGVKNIQYF. As DNA, the CDR3 is TGTGCCACCAGCAGCTCCGGGACACCGGGTGGAGTCAAAAACATTCAGTACTTC. The full variable domain, in which reference TRBV15 and TRBJ2-4 provide the parts outside the CDR3, is DAMVIQNPRYQVTQFGKPVTLSCSQTLNHNVMYWYQQKSSQAPKLLFHYYDKDFNNEADTPDNFQSRRPNTSFCFLDIRSPGLGDTAMYLCATSSSGTPGGVKNIQYFGAGTRLSVL.

This sequence joins TRBV10-3 and TRBJ2-3; TRBD2 matches 7 bases. Germline-derived CDR1 and CDR2 are ENHRY and SYGVKD. The V and J ends lost 3 bases and 1 base, in that order; junction bases with no gene match: 7. This CDR3 has 16 residues. The CDR3 DNA reads TGTGCCATCAGTGATCCGAGGGCGGGGGGCACAGATACGCAGTATTTT. Its protein product is CAISDPRAGGTDTQYF.

This chain links TRBV6-4 with TRBJ2-1; D might be TRBD2 (5 bases). Germline CDR1 and CDR2: MRHNA and SNTAGT. The CDR3 covers 13 residues. V was shortened by 4 bases and J by 7 bases, with 11 bases between the two germline ends. In nucleotides, the CDR3 is TGTGCCAGCAGTGGCGGGTTGCTTAATGAGCAGTTCTTC. This translates into CASSGGLLNEQFF.

The chain links TRBV14 to TRBJ1-1, with 8 bases identical to TRBD1. Germline V gene sequence: CDR1 SGHDN, CDR2 FVKESK. The ends lost 4 bases at V and 3 bases at J; junction bases unmatched: 10. The CDR3 extends over 16 amino acids. The CDR3 protein is CASSPREGDRYTEAFF. For the CDR3, the DNA is TGTGCCAGCAGCCCAAGAGAAGGGGACAGGTACACTGAAGCTTTCTTT.